This TCR beta chain was sequenced during a study of response to subunit inactivated influenza vaccine. The study, taken as a whole, reports: Each seasonal flu vaccination may recruit only limited new T cells, authors suggested.

MiXCR, run by TCRdb on the RT-PCR reads, gives a single entry per CDR3 protein. Of approximately 530,000 distinct CDR3 sequences listed, about 8% were seen once; the top ten hold approximately 13%. Germline assignment: CDR1 DFQATT and CDR2 SNEGSKA (reference sequence). This CDR3 has 12 residues. V shed 6 bases, J shed 7 bases, and the junction held 9 bases outside the gene matches. Remarks on this clonotype: The antigen is unknown.

The chain carries TRBV20-1 and TRBJ2-7, with 7 bases matching TRBD1. The origin of this receptor is a man between 50 and 70 years old who received an inactivated influenza vaccine. This specimen consisted of PBMCs from blood, obtained roughly 24 months after vaccination. The chain's CDR3 is CSASTGTGEQYF. In DNA, the CDR3 is TGCAGTGCCTCGACAGGGACGGGGGAGCAGTACTTC.